This T cell receptor (beta chain) originates from a study of shared clonotypes between healthy human individuals. To note about this clone: Its antigen remains unidentified.

Every subset's genomic DNA went evenly onto several immunoSEQ plates. Methods used by the authors: ImmunoSEQ yielded junction-only sequences lacking quality scores, so filtering differed. Sequenced by immunoSEQ multiplex PCR; TCRdb stores in-frame clones only, minus some. That table gives V, J and clone size, and the DNA gave D and trimming. The data hold about 2.1 million clones, with roughly 91% observed a single time. The CDR3 has 13 amino acids. The junction had 5 bases not matched to a gene; V was cut back by 7 bases and J by 3 bases. Germline assignment: CDR1 SGHAT and CDR2 FQNNGV. General observations from the study: Since donors were few, the genetic and exposure-history diversity represented was limited. Estimated richness was generally greater in naive than memory subsets.

Selected positively for CCR7 and CD45RO-negative, naive CD8 cells excluded terminally differentiated effector memory CD45RA+ cells. The chain has TRBV11-2 and TRBJ2-7, with 8 bases lining up with TRBD2. The TCR was taken from a man aged 18 to 29 in good health. Some clones in this sample may be carry-over from other donors' samples. The sample taken for sequencing was naive CD8+ T cells from PBMCs. DNA for the CDR3: TGTGCCAGCACCCCGGGACTAGTCTACGAGCAGTACTTC. Translated, it gives CASTPGLVYEQYF.